A single T cell receptor beta chain is shown here with its context. This clonotype was seen a handful of times. It has no known antigen specificity. Per-base qualities were not stored, and no clone one base away is much larger. These data originate in a study of T-cell memory formation after mild COVID-19 (dated by TCRdb to the early 2020s). Regarding the study in general: TCR sequence clusters from the two donors were found to be largely donor specific. T-cell clones expanding and contracting after mild COVID-19 in two donors were tracked by longitudinal TCRalpha and TCRbeta repertoire sequencing. Two young, previously healthy adult volunteers, one female and one male, were included in the cohort. Broader findings and caveats from the paper: SARS-CoV-2 specificity was not confirmed for the second-wave clones peaking on day 37. Only two mild cases were covered in the study, and larger cohorts including severe cases with pre-infection samples were considered necessary. Some responding clones were detected in pre-infection memory, suggesting pre-existing cross-reactive memory T cells joined the SARS-CoV-2 response. Contracting CD4+ clones turned up mainly in the CM and EM memory subsets, whereas EMRA was where CD8+ clones were enriched. Clones contracting from day 15 to 85 had balanced CD4/CD8 phenotypes, while a second wave expanding from day 15 to 37 was biased towards CD4+.

The germline V gene (reference sequence) specifies SEHNR as CDR1 and FQNEAQ as CDR2. V and J lose 6 bases and 6 bases, and a span of 10 bases separates them. Reading from cysteine to phenylalanine, the CDR3 counts 12 amino acids. Only the CDR3 region is kept as DNA, spanning 36 bases read in frame from base 1. This sample was sequenced with an Illumina NovaSeq 6000. Using 5'RACE with constant-segment primers, TCRalpha and TCRbeta cDNA libraries were constructed, with sample barcodes and unique molecular identifiers added in the process. RNA was extracted from every sample with Trizol reagent. The libraries were amplified in two PCR steps, and the second step added a second sample barcode and Illumina TruSeq adapters. Sequencing of the libraries was done on an Illumina NovaSeq, producing 2 x 150 bp paired-end reads. Per the authors' processing: With migec v1.2.7, reads were demultiplexed and then collapsed into UMI-guided consensus sequences. Using mixcr v2.1.11, UMI consensuses were aligned to TRA and TRB V and J templates and then assembled into clonotypes. A clonotype was counted as expanded or contracted only when both edgeR and NoisET called the clonotype significant, with the noise models trained on biological replicates. For edgeR calls, the cutoffs were a false discovery rate-adjusted p below 0.01 and a log2 fold-change threshold of 1. PCA with hierarchical clustering of max-normalized trajectories of the 1000 most abundant clonotypes was used as exploratory dynamics analysis. The CD4 or CD8 phenotype of responding clones was assigned using the separately sequenced CD4+ and CD8+ repertoires. TCRdb applied fastp at Q25 and MiXCR to the public reads, then kept only in-frame beta chains. A single entry per CDR3 protein holds the most common genes and DNA from its merged rows. TCRdb's processing, not the authors', yielded these V and J calls. The sample records 400,000 or so distinct CDR3 sequences, approximately 20% of which are singletons. The ten top clones hold 7.5% to 9.5% of the sample.

Ficoll-Paque density gradient centrifugation was used to isolate PBMCs. Sequencing input: PBMCs or a T cell subset sorted from them (not recorded which). The TCR comes from an adult woman who had mild COVID-19 (a few samples of this study predate the infection). The sample titles of this study are shuffled in the database, so cell type and time point are left out; the donor was told from shared clones. The V gene is TRBV7-9 and the J gene is TRBJ2-3; the D gene cannot be named for sure. In nucleotide form, the sequence is TGTGCCAGCAGGCCCCTCGCGGATACGCAGTATTTT. This translates into CASRPLADTQYF.